This is a list of T cell receptor beta chains from one sample in a study of T-cell reconstitution after alpha-beta-depleted transplantation in children. One entry per CDR3 protein results from TCRdb running MiXCR on the PCR reads. Of about 900,000 distinct CDR3 sequences listed, about 26% are singletons. The material was PBMCs, mostly from graft donor cells, obtained 360 days after TCRalphabeta/CD19-depleted stem cell transplant. All receptors derive from a boy under three years old who had a stem cell transplant for SCID, so the T cells may come from the graft donor. Both conserved end residues are part of each CDR3. The D gene is left open where the match is weak. Only some rows state a clone size, as once, few, many or a class for expanded clones.

J gene,V gene,clone size,D gene,CDR3 DNA,CDR3 protein
TRBJ2-5,TRBV3-1,many,-,TGTGCCAGCAGCCAATTTCAGAGAGAGACCCAGTACTTC,CASSQFQRETQYF
TRBJ2-5,TRBV5-1,-,-,TGCGCCAGCAGCTTGGCACAGACCCAGTACTTC,CASSLAQTQYF
TRBJ1-1,TRBV5-1,-,-,TGCGCCAGCAGCGCGGGCCCAACCACTGAAGCTTTCTTT,CASSAGPTTEAFF
TRBJ2-1,TRBV4-2,-,-,TGTGCCAGCAGCCAAGAAGGACGGGGCCCCTCCTACAATGAGCAGTTCTTC,CASSQEGRGPSYNEQFF
TRBJ2-3,TRBV7-9,-,TRBD2,TGTGCCAGCAATTTTAGCGGGGGCACAGATACGCAGTATTTT,CASNFSGGTDTQYF
TRBJ1-4,TRBV7-2,many,TRBD1,TGTGCCAGCAGCTTAGACAGGGGCGGGGAAAAACTGTTTTTT,CASSLDRGGEKLFF
TRBJ2-7,TRBV14,few,TRBD2,TGTGCCAGCAGCCGATCTAGCGGGGACTCCTACGAGCAGTACTTC,CASSRSSGDSYEQYF
TRBJ1-5,TRBV7-3,few,-,TGTGCCAGCAGCTTAAGAGCTCAGCCCCAGCATTTT,CASSLRAQPQHF
TRBJ2-3,TRBV20-1,-,-,TGCAGTGCTAGAGATAGAATAGGGGTCGTGGATACGCAGTATTTT,CSARDRIGVVDTQYF
TRBJ2-2,TRBV5-1,-,-,TGCGCCAGCAGCTTAAGGGGGAAAGGAACCGGGGAGCTGTTTTTT,CASSLRGKGTGELFF
TRBJ2-1,TRBV29-1,few,TRBD1,TGCAGCGTTGGCAGGGGGTCCTACAATGAGCAGTTCTTC,CSVGRGSYNEQFF
TRBJ1-1,TRBV7-6,-,-,TGTGCCAGCAGCTCTTTTGACACTGAAGCTTTCTTT,CASSSFDTEAFF
TRBJ1-5,TRBV20-1,-,-,TGCAGTGCTAGAGATGGTGGTCGGCCCCAGCATTTT,CSARDGGRPQHF
TRBJ2-5,TRBV12-3/TRBV12-4,few,-,TGTGCCAGCACCCTGGGGGGCTTAGCGAACCAAGAGACCCAGTACTTC,CASTLGGLANQETQYF
TRBJ2-7,TRBV29-1,-,-,TGCAGCGCCGGCGGCAGAGTCTCCTACGAGCAGTACTTC,CSAGGRVSYEQYF
TRBJ1-6,TRBV6-6,-,-,TGTGCCAGCAGTGCTCGTGAATCACCCCTCCACTTT,CASSARESPLHF
TRBJ2-1,TRBV7-9,-,TRBD2,TGTGCCACAGCGGGGGAGAATCCGTACAATGAGCAGTTCTTC,CATAGENPYNEQFF
TRBJ2-5,TRBV11-1,many,-,TGTGCCAGCAGCTTATGGCGGGACCCCTCTATTATTTTGGAGACCCAGTACTTC,CASSLWRDPSIILETQYF
TRBJ2-7,TRBV29-1,-,TRBD1,TGCAGCGTTGAAGGACAGGGTCGATCCTACGAGCAGTACTTC,CSVEGQGRSYEQYF
TRBJ1-1,TRBV5-1,few,-,TGCGCCAGCAGCTTGCCGGGATCGAACACTGAAGCTTTCTTT,CASSLPGSNTEAFF
TRBJ1-4,TRBV29-1,-,-,TGCAGCGTTCTTATACCGGGGGGCAATGAAAAACTGTTTTTT,CSVLIPGGNEKLFF
TRBJ2-3,TRBV29-1,many,-,TGCAGCGTGGGCAGGGCAGGGCTCACAGATACGCAGTATTTT,CSVGRAGLTDTQYF
TRBJ2-4,TRBV15,-,TRBD1,TGTGCCACCAGCAGGAGGGACAGCTTCATTCAGTACTTC,CATSRRDSFIQYF
TRBJ1-2,TRBV5-5,few,TRBD1,TGTGCCAGCAGCTCCGGACAGGGGGATTGGATCTATGGCTACACCTTC,CASSSGQGDWIYGYTF
TRBJ1-3,TRBV29-1,-,TRBD1,TGCAGCGTGCCCTCAGGGGGCGACCCATCTGGAAACACCATATATTTT,CSVPSGGDPSGNTIYF
TRBJ2-3,TRBV7-9,few,-,TGTGCCAGCAGCCTCGCGACTAGATTGGATACGCAGTATTTT,CASSLATRLDTQYF
TRBJ2-3,TRBV7-3,-,-,TGTGCCAGCAGCTTAAACGGGGCCCCCACAGATACGCAGTATTTT,CASSLNGAPTDTQYF
TRBJ1-1,TRBV29-1,-,-,TGCAGCGTTGAAATTGGTTTACAAGTACCTGAAGCTTTCTTT,CSVEIGLQVPEAFF
TRBJ1-4,TRBV20-1,-,-,TGCAGTGCTAGAGATGGGTCAAGGGGTGAAAAACTGTTTTTT,CSARDGSRGEKLFF
TRBJ1-5,TRBV20-1,once,TRBD1,TGCAGTGCTAGCATCTGGGGGACAGGGGGAGGGCAGCCCCAGCATTTT,CSASIWGTGGGQPQHF
TRBJ1-6,TRBV12-3/TRBV12-4,few,TRBD1,TGTGCCAGCAGTCTTCCCCCGGGACAGCTCCACTTT,CASSLPPGQLHF
TRBJ2-1,TRBV14,-,TRBD2,TGTGCCAGCAGCCGCGGGGGGCAGAGGGAGCAGTTCTTC,CASSRGGQREQFF
TRBJ2-7,TRBV28,-,-,TGTGCCAGCAGTTCGTGCCCGACAGGCTGCTACGAGCAGTACTTC,CASSSCPTGCYEQYF
TRBJ2-1,TRBV19,few,-,TGTGCCAGTAGTCCCCCACCCGGCAGCGGCTCCTACAATGAGCAGTTCTTC,CASSPPPGSGSYNEQFF
TRBJ1-5,TRBV20-1,-,-,TGCAGTGCTAGAAAACCGAATCAGCCCCAGCATTTT,CSARKPNQPQHF
TRBJ2-7,TRBV5-1,-,TRBD1,TGCGCCAGCAGCTTGCCGGACAGGACCTACGAGCAGTACTTC,CASSLPDRTYEQYF
TRBJ2-1,TRBV3-1,-,-,TGTGCCAGCAGCCTCCGGACACTGCCCTACAATGAGCAGTTCTTC,CASSLRTLPYNEQFF
TRBJ2-1,TRBV29-1,few,TRBD1,TGCAGCGTTGAAGGGGGACGACAGGGGACTTACAATGAGCAGTTCTTC,CSVEGGRQGTYNEQFF
TRBJ2-3,TRBV24-1,-,TRBD1,TGTGCCACCAGTGACCTTATGACAGGGGAAGATACGCAGTATTTT,CATSDLMTGEDTQYF
TRBJ1-5,TRBV6-1,-,-,TGTGCCAGCAGGCGTACTCCAGGGAGCAATCAGCCCCAGCATTTT,CASRRTPGSNQPQHF
TRBJ2-1,TRBV28,-,-,TGTGCCAGCAGTCGATACAGGGCCGGGGAAAATGAGCAGTTCTTC,CASSRYRAGENEQFF
TRBJ1-2,TRBV27,-,TRBD1,TGTGCCAGCAGTTTCGGGGGACAGTGGTATGGCTACACCTTC,CASSFGGQWYGYTF
TRBJ2-7,TRBV12-3/TRBV12-4,-,-,TGTGCCAGCAGTCTCGAGGGACACGGTCGAGGCGAGCAGTACTTC,CASSLEGHGRGEQYF